This passage covers 4 T cell receptor beta chains from one sample sequenced in a study of OX40 agonist ivuxolimab in advanced cancers. Assay: immunoSEQ multiplex PCR; the TCRdb copy retains only in-frame clones and omits some. Among about 54,000 clones listed, approximately 80% were seen once. Sample: CD4+ or CD8+ T cells sorted from blood, taken in a trial of the OX40 agonist ivuxolimab. The source is an adult with an advanced solid tumor such as melanoma, head and neck, liver or kidney cancer.

This chain links TRBV9 with TRBJ1-6; 7 positions agree with TRBD1. V lost 4 bases, J lost 7 bases, and 8 bases stayed unmatched. CDR3 size: 15 residues. The germline V gene encodes CDR1 SGDLS and CDR2 YYNGEE. The CDR3 coding sequence is TGTGCCAGCAGCACTATGACAGGGAGGAATTCACCCCTCCACTTT. This translates into CASSTMTGRNSPLHF.

The chain employs TRBV7-3 and TRBJ2-1; tentatively, D is TRBD2 (6 bases). The CDR3 runs to 12 residues. CDR1 is SGHTA and CDR2 is FQGTGA in the germline V gene. Trimming left V 6 bases short and J 6 bases short, with 9 bases between. The CDR3 here is CASSLTSNEQFF. CDR3 DNA sequence: TGTGCCAGCAGTCTGACTAGCAATGAGCAGTTCTTC.

This chain uses TRBV18 with TRBJ1-1; D unresolved. Germline V gene lookup returns CDR1 KGHSH and CDR2 LQKENI. Trimming pared 2 bases from V and 2 bases from J, leaving 9 bases between. This CDR3 spans 14 amino acids. The CDR3 region has the DNA TGTGCCAGCTCACCAGTCAGTCGAAACACTGAAGCTTTCTTT. This sequence encodes CASSPVSRNTEAFF.

The genes are TRBV5-1 and TRBJ2-2; no clear D gene. The CDR3 loop spans 14 amino acids. V gave up 5 bases and J gave up 3 bases, with 11 bases separating them. Germline lookup yields CDR1 SGHRS and CDR2 YFSETQ. The DNA of the CDR3 is TGCGCCAGCAGGAATAGGGTGGACACCGGGGAGCTGTTTTTT. It specifies CASRNRVDTGELFF.